This TCR beta chain stems from a study of OX40 agonist ivuxolimab in advanced cancers. About the study: Patients were 82.7% male with ages roughly 23 to 85, mean about 65. Study-wide findings and caveats: Clonal expansion in partial responders at 0.1-3.0 mg/kg ranked among the lowest. Blood T cells, both CD4+ and CD8+, expanded clonally by week 6 at 0.1 to 3.0 mg/kg.

The CDR3 runs 15 residues. Germline V gene lookup returns CDR1 MNHEY and CDR2 SVGAGI. The V segment lost 4 bases and the J segment 6 bases; nucleotides outside the gene matches: 4. As concerns this clone: Antigen unknown.

Patients had blood sampled at baseline and again on cycle 4 day 1 and cycle 7 day 1. Generated by immunoSEQ multiplex PCR, the TCRdb table keeps only in-frame clones and is missing some. There are approximately 87,000 clones in the sample; about 92% occur only once, and roughly 3.5% lies in the top ten. The source of this sequence is an adult with an advanced solid tumor such as melanoma, head and neck, liver or kidney cancer. Source: CD4+ or CD8+ T cells sorted from blood, taken in a trial of the OX40 agonist ivuxolimab. This chain uses TRBV6-5 with TRBJ2-4; TRBD1 matches at 12 bases. CDR3 sequence: CASSWGQGAGNIQYF. The DNA of the CDR3 is TGTGCCAGCAGTTGGGGACAGGGGGCTGGAAACATTCAGTACTTC.